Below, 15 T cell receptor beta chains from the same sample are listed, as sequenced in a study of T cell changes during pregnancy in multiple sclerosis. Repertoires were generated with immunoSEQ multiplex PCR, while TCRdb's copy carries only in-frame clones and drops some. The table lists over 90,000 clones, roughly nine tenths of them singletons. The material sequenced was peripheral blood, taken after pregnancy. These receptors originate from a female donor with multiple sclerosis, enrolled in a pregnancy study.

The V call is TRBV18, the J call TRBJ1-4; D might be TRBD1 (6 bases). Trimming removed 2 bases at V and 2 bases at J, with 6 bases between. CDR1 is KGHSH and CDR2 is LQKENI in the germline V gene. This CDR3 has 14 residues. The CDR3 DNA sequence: TGTGCCAGCTCACCAAGGGGGACTAATGAAAAACTGTTTTTT. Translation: CASSPRGTNEKLFF.

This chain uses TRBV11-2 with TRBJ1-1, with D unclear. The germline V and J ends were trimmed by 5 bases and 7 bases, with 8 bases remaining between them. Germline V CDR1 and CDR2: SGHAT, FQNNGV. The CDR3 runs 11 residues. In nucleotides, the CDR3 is TGTGCCAGCAGCCCCGACATTGAAGCTTTCTTT. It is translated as CASSPDIEAFF.

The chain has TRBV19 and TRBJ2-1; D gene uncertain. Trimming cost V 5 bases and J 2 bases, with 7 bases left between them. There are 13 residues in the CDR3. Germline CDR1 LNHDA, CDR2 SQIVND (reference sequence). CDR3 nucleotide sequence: TGTGCCAGTAGTCTATCCACCTACAATGAGCAGTTCTTC. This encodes CASSLSTYNEQFF.

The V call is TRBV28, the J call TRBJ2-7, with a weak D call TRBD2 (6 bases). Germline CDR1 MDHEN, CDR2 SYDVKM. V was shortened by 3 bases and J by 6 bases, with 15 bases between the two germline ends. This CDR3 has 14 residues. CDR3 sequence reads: CASSFSGRLPEQYF. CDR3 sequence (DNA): TGTGCCAGCAGTTTTAGCGGCCGCCTGCCCGAGCAGTACTTC.

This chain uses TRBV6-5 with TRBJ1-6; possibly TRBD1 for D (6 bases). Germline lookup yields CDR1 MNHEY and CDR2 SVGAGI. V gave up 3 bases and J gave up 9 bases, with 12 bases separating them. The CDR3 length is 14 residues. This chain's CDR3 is CASSYPGVGSPLHF. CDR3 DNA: TGTGCCAGCAGTTATCCAGGGGTCGGTTCACCCCTCCACTTT.

CDR3 DNA sequence: TGTGCCAGCAGCAAGGGACAGGAAAGGGCGCTCTATGGCTACACCTTC. Protein product: CASSKGQERALYGYTF. V and J are TRBV5-4 and TRBJ1-2; 8 bases align to TRBD1. Looked up from germline, CDR1 is SGHNT and CDR2 is YYREEE (reference sequence). The CDR3 sequence is 16 residues long. J was trimmed by 4 bases and V by 4 bases; bases with no gene match: 12.

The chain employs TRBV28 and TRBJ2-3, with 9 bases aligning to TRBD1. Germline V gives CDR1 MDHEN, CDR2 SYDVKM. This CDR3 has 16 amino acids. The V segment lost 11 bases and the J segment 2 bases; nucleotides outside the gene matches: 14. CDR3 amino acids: CAGSNRGQGFTDTQYF. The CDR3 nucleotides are TGTGCCGGTAGTAACCGGGGACAGGGCTTCACAGATACGCAGTATTTT.

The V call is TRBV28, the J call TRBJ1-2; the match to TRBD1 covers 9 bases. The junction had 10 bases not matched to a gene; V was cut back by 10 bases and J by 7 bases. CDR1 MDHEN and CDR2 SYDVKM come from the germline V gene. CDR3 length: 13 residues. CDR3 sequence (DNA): TGTGCCACTTGCCCACAGGGGGCGCGTGGCTACACCTTC. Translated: CATCPQGARGYTF.

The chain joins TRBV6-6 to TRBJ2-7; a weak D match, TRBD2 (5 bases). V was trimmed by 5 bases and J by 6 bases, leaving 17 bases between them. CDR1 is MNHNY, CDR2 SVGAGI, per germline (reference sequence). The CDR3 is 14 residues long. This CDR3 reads CASSPSWTPSEQYF. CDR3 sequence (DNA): TGTGCCAGCAGTCCTAGCTGGACCCCCTCCGAGCAGTACTTC.

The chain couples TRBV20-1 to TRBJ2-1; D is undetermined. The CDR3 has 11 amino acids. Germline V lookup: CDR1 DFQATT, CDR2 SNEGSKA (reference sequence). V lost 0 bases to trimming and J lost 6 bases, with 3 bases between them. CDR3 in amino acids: CSARDSNEQFF. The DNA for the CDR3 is TGCAGTGCTAGAGACAGCAATGAGCAGTTCTTC.

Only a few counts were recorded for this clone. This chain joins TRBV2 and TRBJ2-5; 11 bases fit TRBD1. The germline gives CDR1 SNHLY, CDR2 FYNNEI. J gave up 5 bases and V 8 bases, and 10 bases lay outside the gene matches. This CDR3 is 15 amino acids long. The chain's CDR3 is CASPKDRGRRETQYF. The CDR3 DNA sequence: TGTGCCAGCCCTAAGGACAGGGGGCGAAGGGAGACCCAGTACTTC. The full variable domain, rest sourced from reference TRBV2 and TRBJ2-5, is EPEVTQTPSHQVTQMGQEVILRCVPISNHLYFYWYRQILGQKVEFLVSFYNNEISEKSEIFDDQFSVERPDGSNFTLKIRSTKLEDSAMYFCASPKDRGRRETQYFGPGTRLLVL.

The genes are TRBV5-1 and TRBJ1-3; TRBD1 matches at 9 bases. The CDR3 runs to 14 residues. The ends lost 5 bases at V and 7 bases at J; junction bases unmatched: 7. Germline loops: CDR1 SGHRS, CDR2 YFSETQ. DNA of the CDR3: TGCGCCAGCAGACCTCCCGGGACAGGGAACACCATATATTTT. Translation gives CASRPPGTGNTIYF. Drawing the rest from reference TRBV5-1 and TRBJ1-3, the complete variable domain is KAGVTQTPRYLIKTRGQQVTLSCSPISGHRSVSWYQQTPGQGLQFLFEYFSETQRNKGNFPGRFSGRQFSNSRSEMNVSTLELGDSALYLCASRPPGTGNTIYFGEGSWLTVV.

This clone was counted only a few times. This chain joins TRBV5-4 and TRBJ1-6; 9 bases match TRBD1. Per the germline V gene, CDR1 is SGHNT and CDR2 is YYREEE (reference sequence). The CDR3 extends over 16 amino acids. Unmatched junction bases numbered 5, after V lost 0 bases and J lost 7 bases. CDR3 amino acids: CASSLGRQGENSPLHF. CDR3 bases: TGTGCCAGCAGCTTGGGCCGACAGGGGGAGAATTCACCCCTCCACTTT.

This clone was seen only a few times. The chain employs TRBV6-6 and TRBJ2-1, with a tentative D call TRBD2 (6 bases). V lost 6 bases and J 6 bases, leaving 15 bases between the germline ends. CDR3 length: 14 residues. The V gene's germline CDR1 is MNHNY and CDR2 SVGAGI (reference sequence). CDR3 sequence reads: CASSDGGRRNEQFF. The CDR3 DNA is TGTGCCAGCAGCGACGGGGGTAGGCGCAATGAGCAGTTCTTC.

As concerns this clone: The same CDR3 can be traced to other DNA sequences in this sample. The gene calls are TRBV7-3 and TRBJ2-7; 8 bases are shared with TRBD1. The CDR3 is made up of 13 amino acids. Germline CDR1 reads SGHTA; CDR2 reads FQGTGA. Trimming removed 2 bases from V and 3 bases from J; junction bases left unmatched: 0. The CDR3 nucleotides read TGTGCCAGCAGCTTAGACAGGGGCTACGAGCAGTACTTC. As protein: CASSLDRGYEQYF.